This passage covers 17 T cell receptor beta chains from one sample sequenced in a study of T cells in Graves' hyperthyroidism and ophthalmopathy. TCR beta CDR3 region amplification was performed from RNA transcripts. Using the HTBI primer set, a first-round RT-PCR was run on the TCR CDR3. In TCRdb, the multiplex PCR reads were re-called with MiXCR into one record per CDR3 protein. The repertoire holds approximately 480,000 distinct CDR3 sequences, about a fifth seen once, with 26% in the top ten. The source material was blood. These receptors all stem from a man younger than 35 with Graves' hyperthyroidism.

In DNA form, the CDR3 reads TGCAGCGTTGCGACTAGCGGGAGTGAAGGGGAGACCCAGTACTTC. Its translation: CSVATSGSEGETQYF. The chain carries TRBV29-1 and TRBJ2-5, with 12 bases identical to TRBD2. The CDR3 extends over 15 amino acids. The germline CDR1 and CDR2 sequences are SQVTM and ANQGSEA. J was trimmed by 5 bases and V by 4 bases; bases with no gene match: 8.

The table lists this clonotype with a few counts. The gene calls are TRBV6-1 and TRBJ2-7; D uncertain. The CDR3 spans 13 residues. The germline V gene encodes CDR1 MNHNS and CDR2 SASEGT. Deletions cut 4 bases from V and 3 bases from J, with 10 bases between. CDR3 residues: CASSGPSLYEQYF. The CDR3 DNA follows: TGTGCCAGCAGTGGGCCCTCCCTCTACGAGCAGTACTTC.

This chain joins TRBV7-9 and TRBJ2-5; D assignment may be TRBD1 or TRBD2 (6 bases each). The CDR3 extends over 16 amino acids. With 0 bases removed from V and 4 bases from J, the gap between germline ends came to 15 bases. Germline CDR1 SEHNR, CDR2 FQNEAQ (reference sequence). CDR3 amino acids: CASSLAPGAVSETQYF. The CDR3 nucleotides are TGTGCCAGCAGCTTAGCTCCGGGGGCGGTGTCAGAGACCCAGTACTTC.

As for this clonotype: Given a much more abundant clone one base away, this may be a read error. This likely comes from a read error, as the CDR3 has no conserved phenylalanine or tryptophan at its end. J is TRBJ2-2 and V is TRBV27; 7 bases match TRBD1. Trimming took 4 bases from V and 4 from J; bases not matched to a gene: 9. Germline V gives CDR1 MNHEY, CDR2 SMNVEV (reference sequence). The CDR3 is made up of 16 amino acids. This CDR3 is CASSSPDRAITGELFL. For the CDR3, the DNA is TGTGCCAGCAGTTCCCCAGACAGGGCCATCACCGGGGAGCTGTTTCTT.

This clonotype was seen ten or more times. V gene TRBV20-1 combines with J gene TRBJ2-7; D is unclear. The CDR3 sequence is 13 residues long. CDR1 is DFQATT and CDR2 is SNEGSKA in the germline V gene (reference sequence). Deletions cut 6 bases from V and 2 bases from J, with 14 bases between. CDR3 nucleotide sequence: TGCAGTGCGCCTGACGGGCCCACCTACGAGCAGTACTTC. It translates to CSAPDGPTYEQYF.

This clonotype was recorded at least ten times. This chain joins TRBV12-3 or TRBV12-4 and TRBJ1-1; possible D gene TRBD1, 5 bases. V was cut by 3 bases and J by 10 bases, with 12 bases left in between. The CDR3 sequence is 12 residues long. As DNA, the CDR3 is TGTGCCAGCAGTTTTAGGGGCGAGGGAGCTTTCTTT. Its protein product is CASSFRGEGAFF.

This clonotype came up many times. As DNA, the CDR3 is TGCAGCGTTGAACTAGCGGGGGGGCCCTACGAGCAGTACTTC. As protein: CSVELAGGPYEQYF. This chain joins TRBV29-1 and TRBJ2-7; 12 nucleotides agree with TRBD2. V lost 2 bases to trimming and J lost 2 bases; unmatched junction nucleotides: 1. Germline-derived CDR1 and CDR2 are SQVTM and ANQGSEA. This CDR3 is built from 14 residues.

In its sample, this clonotype was seen many times. The chain is built from TRBV6-4 and TRBJ1-2, with TRBD1 identical over 9 bases. The CDR3 contains 17 residues. Germline-derived CDR1 and CDR2 are MRHNA and SNTAGT. Losses at the gene ends were 6 bases for V and 4 bases for J; bases not matched to a gene: 15. CDR3: CASRPGTGRALLYGYTF. CDR3 bases: TGTGCCAGCAGGCCGGGGACAGGGAGGGCCCTTCTCTATGGCTACACCTTC.

In its sample, this clonotype was seen a few times. The rearrangement joins TRBV27 to TRBJ2-5; weak D call: TRBD2 (6 bases). The CDR3 consists of 15 residues. Germline values: CDR1 MNHEY, CDR2 SMNVEV (reference sequence). V was cut by 4 bases and J by 3 bases, with 15 bases left in between. The CDR3 DNA reads TGTGCCAGCAGTTCCATGGGACTGTTGAAAGAGACCCAGTACTTC. This gives the protein CASSSMGLLKETQYF.

This clonotype was found many times. The chain uses TRBV7-9 and TRBJ2-7; D perhaps matches TRBD2 (5 bases). The ends were cut back, 5 bases at V and 5 bases at J, with 19 bases in the middle. Germline V gene data show CDR1 as SEHNR and CDR2 as FQNEAQ (reference sequence). The CDR3 spans 15 residues. The CDR3 coding sequence is TGTGCCAGCAGCCTTCGAGAGTTGGAGAGGGACGAGCAGTACTTC. It is translated as CASSLRELERDEQYF.

The J gene is TRBJ1-1, the V gene TRBV5-1; TRBD1 matches at 7 bases. This CDR3 is 14 amino acids long. The V gene's germline CDR1 is SGHRS and CDR2 YFSETQ. V trimming: 0 bases; J trimming: 6 bases; junction bases outside the gene matches: 5. The DNA of the CDR3 is TGCGCCAGCAGCTTGGGGGACAGAACGGCTGAAGCTTTCTTT. It is translated as CASSLGDRTAEAFF.

This sequence joins TRBV28 and TRBJ1-2; tentatively, D is TRBD1 (5 bases). Germline CDR1 is MDHEN and CDR2 is SYDVKM. The CDR3 has 17 amino acids. With 6 bases removed from V and 3 bases from J, the gap between germline ends came to 23 bases. The CDR3 DNA is TGTGCCAGCAGGCCCGGGAGCCTGGGACTCGCGGACTATGGCTACACCTTC. It is translated as CASRPGSLGLADYGYTF.

In this sample, this clonotype turned up many times. The gene calls are TRBV11-2 and TRBJ2-7, with 10 bases identical to TRBD2. CDR3 length equals 14 residues. Per the germline V gene, CDR1 is SGHAT and CDR2 is FQNNGV. J lost 9 bases, V lost 1 base, and 6 bases had no gene match. CDR3 coding DNA: TGTGCCAGCAGCTTAGTGGCTAGCGGGGGCGGGCAGTACTTC. It encodes CASSLVASGGGQYF.

This clonotype was recorded a few times. CDR3 nucleotides: TGTGCCAGCAGCCCAACAGGGGGCGCTTCTACCTATGGCTACACCTTC. This codes for CASSPTGGASTYGYTF. This chain connects TRBV4-2 to TRBJ1-2, with TRBD1 matching over 9 bases. Germline V lookup: CDR1 LGHNA, CDR2 YNFKEQ. This CDR3 contains 16 residues. Trimming removed 4 bases from V and 4 bases from J; junction bases left unmatched: 10.

This clonotype has ten or more counts. The chain recombines TRBV12-5 with TRBJ1-5; possible D gene TRBD1, 6 bases. The V end lost 5 bases, the J end lost 5 bases, and 19 bases lay between the germline ends. The length of the CDR3 is 16 residues. CDR1 is LGHNT, CDR2 FRNRAP, per germline. CDR3 DNA sequence: TGTGCTAGTGGTCCGCTGACGAGGGGGGGGTATCAGCCCCAGCATTTT. This translates into CASGPLTRGGYQPQHF.

This clonotype was seen a single time. This chain links TRBV12-5 with TRBJ2-5; no clear D. The CDR3 extends over 13 amino acids. Per the germline V gene, CDR1 is LGHNT and CDR2 is FRNRAP. Trimming took off 8 bases at V and 5 bases at J, with 15 bases between the two ends. The CDR3 sequence is CASRVGSLETQYF. The CDR3 region has the DNA TGTGCTAGTCGCGTTGGGTCTTTGGAGACCCAGTACTTC. Variable domain in full (rest from reference TRBV12-5 and TRBJ2-5): DARVTQTPRHKVTEMGQEVTMRCQPILGHNTVFWYRQTMMQGLELLAYFRNRAPLDDSGMPKDRFSAEMPDATLATLKIQPSEPRDSAVYFCASRVGSLETQYFGPGTRLLVL.

This clonotype has at least ten counts. The J gene is TRBJ2-2, the V gene TRBV28; tentatively, D is TRBD2 (6 bases). V was shortened by 6 bases and J by 0 bases, with 14 bases between the two germline ends. Germline CDR1 is MDHEN and CDR2 is SYDVKM. The CDR3 has 16 residues. The CDR3: CASSRRGAANTGELFF. In nucleotides, the CDR3 is TGTGCCAGCAGCAGGCGCGGGGCAGCGAACACCGGGGAGCTGTTTTTT.